These 19 T cell receptor beta chains came from one sample sequenced in a study of CD8+CD57+ T cells in acquired aplastic anemia (dated by TCRdb to 2016 to 2019). The data were produced on an Illumina HiSeq 2000. Genomic DNA was used as template for profiling of TCR beta VDJ combinations and CDR3 sequences. The raw public reads went through TCRdb reprocessing: fastp at Q25, MiXCR clone calling, in-frame beta chains kept. CDR3 protein sequences are deduplicated, and each keeps its most common genes and DNA. For this sample there are under 200,000 distinct CDR3 sequences; 40% to 55% appear just once. About 8.8% of the sample is in the top ten clones. Patients chosen for sequencing had shown expansion of CD8+CD57+ cells by flow cytometry. What was sequenced was sorted CD4+, CD8+, or CD8+CD57+ T cells (not recorded which) from PBMCs. These receptors all stem from a human donor with aplastic anemia.

Concerning this clonotype: Since no conserved phenylalanine or tryptophan closes the CDR3, a read error is the likely cause. The chain employs TRBV5-6 and TRBJ2-7, with a tentative D call TRBD2 (6 bases). The germline CDR1 and CDR2 sequences are SGHDT and YYEEEE. This CDR3 contains 13 residues. V shed 10 bases and J shed 4 bases, with 18 bases lying between them. CDR3 DNA: TGTGCCTGGAGTGTGGAGCGGGCTTACGAGCAGTACCTC. Translated, it gives CAWSVERAYEQYL.

J is TRBJ2-2 and V is TRBV24-1, with D perhaps TRBD1 (6 bases). CDR1 and CDR2 from the germline V gene are KGHDR and SFDVKD. V was pared by 2 bases and J by 4 bases, with 10 bases between. The CDR3 covers 15 residues. The chain's CDR3 is CATSDSQGPTGELFF. In nucleotides, the CDR3 is TGTGCCACCAGTGATTCACAGGGACCCACCGGGGAGCTGTTTTTT.

Note on this clonotype: A read error is possible here, since a much larger clone lies one base away. Because it lacks the conserved phenylalanine or tryptophan at the end, this CDR3 is likely a read error. The chain employs TRBV27 and TRBJ2-3; no firm D call. CDR3 size: 12 residues. Trimming shortened V by 5 bases and J by 7 bases, and 10 bases separated the two germline ends. Germline assignment: CDR1 MNHEY and CDR2 SMNVEV (reference sequence). Here the CDR3 DNA reads TGTGCCAGCAGTCCCTCTCCCTATACGCAGTATCTT. Protein product: CASSPSPYTQYL.

The chain joins TRBV19 to TRBJ1-5, with D unresolved. This CDR3 comprises 14 residues. CDR1 and CDR2 from the germline V gene are LNHDA and SQIVND (reference sequence). V was shortened by 3 bases and J by 7 bases, with 13 bases between the two germline ends. The CDR3 region has the DNA TGTGCCAGTAGTATTCCCTGGGAGAGGCAGCCCCAGCATTTT. Translation gives CASSIPWERQPQHF.

V gene TRBV11-2 combines with J gene TRBJ2-7, with a possible D match to TRBD1 (5 bases). V lost 1 base, J lost 3 bases, and 16 bases lay in between. The CDR3 runs 16 residues. Germline assignment: CDR1 SGHAT and CDR2 FQNNGV. CDR3 coding DNA: TGTGCCAGCAGCTTAGTAGCCCTTGCAGGGTACTACGAGCAGTACTTC. Residues: CASSLVALAGYYEQYF.

This clonotype showed up many times. V usage is TRBV7-9 and J usage is TRBJ2-7, with TRBD1 matching 10 bases. This CDR3 region has 16 residues. The germline CDR1 and CDR2 sequences are SEHNR and FQNEAQ (reference sequence). The trim removed 1 base at V and 3 bases at J, leaving 6 bases unmatched. The CDR3 loop is CASSLVYRDRGYEQYF. DNA for the CDR3: TGTGCCAGCAGCTTAGTTTATCGGGACAGGGGCTACGAGCAGTACTTC.

This clonotype was seen ten or more times. This chain links TRBV7-2 with TRBJ2-7, with TRBD1 as a possible D gene (5 bases). Trimming shortened V by 0 bases and J by 7 bases, and 19 bases separated the two germline ends. The CDR3 contains 16 residues. Germline CDR1 SGHTA, CDR2 FQGNSA. DNA for the CDR3: TGTGCCAGCAGCTTAGCGCGGTATTCAGGGTTGGAAGAGCAGTACTTC. Encoded protein: CASSLARYSGLEEQYF. Supplemented by reference TRBV7-2 and TRBJ2-7, the full variable domain reads GAGVSQSPSNKVTEKGKDVELRCDPISGHTALYWYRQSLGQGLEFLIYFQGNSAPDKSGLPSDRFSAERTGGSVSTLTIQRTQQEDSAVYLCASSLARYSGLEEQYFGPGTRLTVT.

The chain recombines TRBV5-1 with TRBJ2-3, with 9 bases fitting TRBD1. Germline CDR1 SGHRS, CDR2 YFSETQ. V shed 3 bases and J 3 bases; nucleotides not matched to a gene: 8. The CDR3 covers 16 residues. This chain's CDR3 is CASSSDRGRVTDTQYF. The CDR3 coding sequence is TGCGCCAGCAGCTCGGACAGGGGAAGAGTGACAGATACGCAGTATTTT.

The rearrangement joins TRBV29-1 to TRBJ1-2, with 7 bases lining up with TRBD1. The CDR3 runs to 12 residues. The ends lost 3 bases at V and 7 bases at J; junction bases unmatched: 5. The germline CDR1 and CDR2 sequences are SQVTM and ANQGSEA. The CDR3 reads CSVDWQGGGYTF. The CDR3 DNA reads TGCAGCGTTGACTGGCAGGGGGGTGGCTACACCTTC.

This clonotype has more than one count but fewer than ten. CDR3 coding DNA: TGTGCCATCAGGCCTGAGGGTGTAGGGACCCAGTACTTC. It is translated as CAIRPEGVGTQYF. The chain joins TRBV10-3 to TRBJ2-5, with D possibly matching TRBD2 (5 bases). The CDR3 loop spans 13 amino acids. V gave up 6 bases and J gave up 7 bases, with 15 bases separating them. Per the germline V gene, CDR1 is ENHRY and CDR2 is SYGVKD.

A remark on this clonotype: The germline gene is not matched at one end of the junction; a read error may be the cause. The chain employs TRBV15 and TRBJ2-3; D assignment may be TRBD1 or TRBD2 (6 bases each). In germline, CDR1 is LNHNV, CDR2 YYDKDF (reference sequence). The CDR3 runs 17 residues. This CDR3 reads CATSRGQVLASADAQYF. In DNA, the CDR3 is TGTGCCACCAGCAGAGGACAGGTATTAGCTAGCGCAGATGCGCAGTATTTT.

The rearrangement joins TRBV14 to TRBJ1-4, with D unresolved. With 0 bases removed from V and 0 bases from J, the gap between germline ends came to 5 bases. The CDR3 loop spans 15 amino acids. CDR1 and CDR2 (germline): SGHDN, FVKESK. CDR3 amino acids: CASSQEDATNEKLFF. The DNA for the CDR3 is TGTGCCAGCAGCCAAGAAGATGCAACTAATGAAAAACTGTTTTTT.

The CDR3: CASSNQGISYEQYF. The CDR3 region has the DNA TGCGCCAGCAGCAATCAAGGGATTTCCTACGAGCAGTACTTC. The chain combines TRBV4-1 with TRBJ2-7; no reliable D call. The ends were cut back, 5 bases at V and 1 base at J, with 12 bases in the middle. CDR1 is MGHRA, CDR2 YSYEKL, per germline. The CDR3 sequence is 14 residues long.

This clonotype was seen ten or more times. The rearrangement joins TRBV6-1 to TRBJ2-5, with a possible D match to TRBD2 (6 bases). Germline V gene lookup returns CDR1 MNHNS and CDR2 SASEGT. V was pared by 3 bases and J by 4 bases, with 9 bases between. CDR3 length equals 13 residues. The CDR3 here is CASSEGGLETQYF. DNA of the CDR3: TGTGCCAGCAGTGAGGGGGGTTTAGAGACCCAGTACTTC.

This clonotype is deemed large. V and J are TRBV2 and TRBJ1-5; no clear D. There are 14 residues in the CDR3. Trimming pared 6 bases from V and 0 bases from J, leaving 9 bases between. Germline-derived CDR1 and CDR2 are SNHLY and FYNNEI. The CDR3 loop reads CASSISVSNQPQHF. CDR3 coding DNA: TGTGCCAGCAGCATATCTGTTAGCAATCAGCCCCAGCATTTT. The full variable domain, with the rest looked up from reference TRBV2 and TRBJ1-5, is EPEVTQTPSHQVTQMGQEVILRCVPISNHLYFYWYRQILGQKVEFLVSFYNNEISEKSEIFDDQFSVERPDGSNFTLKIRSTKLEDSAMYFCASSISVSNQPQHFGDGTRLSIL.

This clonotype was recorded at least ten times. The J gene is TRBJ2-3, the V gene TRBV15; D is perhaps TRBD1 or TRBD2 (5 bases each). Germline V lookup: CDR1 LNHNV, CDR2 YYDKDF (reference sequence). Trimming took 5 bases from V and 11 from J, leaving 20 bases between them. This CDR3 region has 14 residues. The chain's CDR3 is CATSSRGSGMGQYF. As DNA, the CDR3 is TGTGCCACCAGCTCGAGGGGTTCAGGAATGGGGCAGTATTTT.

This clonotype was observed a few times. The chain uses TRBV5-5 and TRBJ2-5; 12 nucleotides agree with TRBD1. Germline CDR1 is SGHKS and CDR2 is YYEKEE (reference sequence). This CDR3 contains 16 residues. J gave up 5 bases and V 2 bases, and 7 bases lay outside the gene matches. CDR3 sequence (DNA): TGTGCCAGCAGCTTCGGGACAGGGGGCGGGACGGAGACCCAGTACTTC. This gives the protein CASSFGTGGGTETQYF.

In the case of this clonotype: A clone one base away is much larger, so this may be a read error. The chain has TRBV11-3 and TRBJ2-7, with D possibly TRBD2 on 5 matching bases. This CDR3 has 14 residues. Between the trimmed V and J ends, which lost 3 bases and 3 bases, there was a span of 12 bases. CDR1 is SGHNT, CDR2 YENEEA, per germline. The CDR3 region has the DNA TGTGCCAGCAGCTTGGGAGAATGGGGCTACGAGCAGTACTTC. Its protein product is CASSLGEWGYEQYF.

At least ten counts were recorded for this clonotype. This sequence joins TRBV5-8 and TRBJ1-1; maybe TRBD1 (6 bases). This CDR3 comprises 15 residues. The V end was cut by 5 bases, the J end by 7 bases, with 21 bases between. CDR1 is SGHTS and CDR2 is YDEGEE in the germline V gene. CDR3 nucleotides: TGTGCCAGCAGAGGAAATACGCCGCAGGGGAATGAAGCTTTCTTT. Translation: CASRGNTPQGNEAFF.